The source of this TCR beta chain is a study of CXCR3-negative and CXCR3-positive naive CD8 T cells. Broader study findings: CXCR3-negative naive cells had less hydrophobic TRB CDR3s than did CXCR3-positive naive cells.

Germline CDR1 is SEHNR and CDR2 is FQNEAQ (reference sequence). CDR3 size: 13 residues. At a few hundred thousand cells each, triplicate sorts were carried out for each CD8+ T cell subset. With respect to this clonotype: Its antigen is currently unknown.

The authors made the TRB cDNA libraries by 5' RACE using UMI labels. From the 5' RACE reads, TCRdb lists one entry per CDR3 protein and no DNA. The sample table sets out about 150,000 distinct CDR3 sequences. This clonotype was sampled from a human donor in good health. Some clones in this sample may be carry-over from other donors' samples. The chain uses TRBV7-9 and TRBJ1-1. Sample: naive CXCR3+ CD8+ T cells from blood. This sample's subset: CD45RO-CCR7+CD27+CD95- naive CD8+ T cells expressing CXCR3 (TNR3+). CDR3: CASSPTGSTEAFF.